Each of the 3 T cell receptor beta chains below was sequenced from the same sample in a study of shared clonotypes between healthy human individuals (dated by TCRdb to about 2020). Library preparation employed the immunoSEQ multiplex PCR assay. Entries here come from immuneACCESS through TCRdb and include only in-frame sequences with V and J called. Some clones fail to appear in such tables; in the studies checked, an unresolved V gene covers under half of the shortfall, and the cause of the remainder is unknown. Recorded for this sample are about 980,000 clones; about 80% of them occurred a single time. The ten largest make up around 1.4% of the sample. Material for sequencing was memory CD4+ T cells sorted from blood. The sample's cell subset or site, from its label and the paper: CD45RA-negative fraction. The receptors were sampled from a young man in good health.

This clone was observed a few times. The J gene is TRBJ2-5, the V gene TRBV5-1; the match to TRBD2 covers 8 bases. The junction had 7 bases not matched to a gene; V was cut back by 4 bases and J by 2 bases. The CDR3 totals 15 residues. Germline V lookup: CDR1 SGHRS, CDR2 YFSETQ. CDR3 coding DNA: TGCGCCAGCAGCCCACCGGGACTAGGACAAGAGACCCAGTACTTC. As protein: CASSPPGLGQETQYF.

This clone showed up just once. This chain joins TRBV6-1 and TRBJ2-3; TRBD1 matches 9 bases. Per the germline V gene, CDR1 is MNHNS and CDR2 is SASEGT. The CDR3 consists of 16 residues. V was pared by 0 bases and J by 4 bases, with 5 bases of the junction left unmatched. Here the CDR3 DNA reads TGTGCCAGCAGTGAAGCCACAGGGGGCTGGGCAGATACGCAGTATTTT. Its translation is CASSEATGGWADTQYF.

This chain connects TRBV6-1 to TRBJ2-3; the match to TRBD2 covers 8 bases. The CDR3 runs to 15 residues. The germline V gene encodes CDR1 MNHNS and CDR2 SASEGT. J lost 4 bases, V lost 2 bases, and 5 bases had no gene match. The CDR3 DNA is TGTGCCAGCAGTGAATTGGGACTAGGCGCAGATACGCAGTATTTT. This gives the protein CASSELGLGADTQYF.